The rows below give T cell receptor beta chains drawn from one sample of a study of T cell repertoires in cytomegalovirus infection. Antigen specificity for these receptors is unknown. MiXCR, applied by TCRdb to the reads, yields one record per CDR3 protein. Of around 140,000 distinct CDR3 sequences listed, over 25% are singletons. Sequenced material: CD8+ T cells from cultured PBMCs, taken from culture after CMV antigen stimulation. Receptors were obtained from a human donor in good health (CMV status not recorded). Some clones in this sample may be carry-over from other donors' samples. The CDR3 runs from the conserved cysteine through the conserved F or W. A D gene is named only where the DNA matches it firmly. Clone size is stated in some rows and not others, as once, few, many or a class when expanded.

v_gene	abundance	d_gene	j_gene	CDR3nt	CDR3aa
TRBV28	NA	NA	TRBJ1-5	TGTGCCAGCAGTTTGGTCCAGGGATATCAGCCCCAGCATTTT	CASSLVQGYQPQHF
TRBV7-9	NA	NA	TRBJ2-5	TGTGCCAGCAGCTCTGGGAATTTCCAAGAGACCCAGTACTTC	CASSSGNFQETQYF
TRBV29-1	NA	NA	TRBJ2-3	TGCAGCGTTGATCTGAGTAGTCCCTTTGCGCAGTATTTT	CSVDLSSPFAQYF
TRBV5-1	NA	NA	TRBJ2-7	TGCGCCAGCAGACCAGCAATACAGTACGCCTACGAGCAGTACTTC	CASRPAIQYAYEQYF
TRBV24-1	NA	TRBD2	TRBJ2-5	TGTGCCACCAGTGATCCCTGGGAGGGGATCCAAGAGACCCAGTACTTC	CATSDPWEGIQETQYF
TRBV12-3/TRBV12-4	NA	TRBD1	TRBJ2-7	TGTGCCAGCAGCCCTGTCGACAGGGGACTTTACGAGCAGTACTTC	CASSPVDRGLYEQYF
TRBV2	few	NA	TRBJ1-2	TGTGCCAGCAGTCCAATGGACGGGGCTACCTCGCCCTACACCTTC	CASSPMDGATSPYTF
TRBV27	NA	NA	TRBJ2-3	TGTGCCAGCAGTCCGACCCTTTGGAGAACCACAGATACGCAGTATTTT	CASSPTLWRTTDTQYF
TRBV5-6	many	TRBD2	TRBJ2-3	TGTGCCAGCACCGAGCGGGGGGGCACAGATACGCAGTATTTT	CASTERGGTDTQYF
TRBV6-5	NA	NA	TRBJ2-1	TGTGCCAGCAGTTTACCCCCTCGGGCTAGCGATAGCTCCTACAATGAGCAGTTCTTC	CASSLPPRASDSSYNEQFF